The 26 T cell receptor beta chains in this list originate from one sample, sequenced in a study of cytomegalovirus exposure and HLA in healthy donors. The study ran its PCR with 60 Vbeta and 13 Jbeta primers. The assay was immunoSEQ multiplex PCR, and TCRdb's table has in-frame clones only and misses some. The listing contains about 150,000 clones. Sequenced material: PBMCs. These receptor sequences come from a woman in her 50s in good health and CMV-seronegative.

The V call is TRBV18, the J call TRBJ1-1, with D perhaps TRBD1 (6 bases). From germline, CDR1 is KGHSH and CDR2 LQKENI. With 6 bases removed from V and 6 bases from J, the gap between germline ends came to 17 bases. The CDR3 is 14 amino acids. CDR3: CASSPNAGDPEAFF. The CDR3 bases are TGTGCCAGCTCGCCGAATGCAGGGGATCCTGAAGCTTTCTTT.

V gene TRBV5-6 combines with J gene TRBJ1-1; possibly TRBD1 for D (6 bases). Germline lookup yields CDR1 SGHDT and CDR2 YYEEEE. Trimming shortened V by 4 bases and J by 4 bases, and 17 bases separated the two germline ends. The CDR3 is made up of 15 amino acids. The CDR3 DNA reads as TGTGCCAGCAGCCTTGCCTTGGACAGAATCACTGAAGCTTTCTTT. It specifies CASSLALDRITEAFF.

The genes are TRBV4-2 and TRBJ2-3; 9 bases match TRBD2. The CDR3 loop spans 18 amino acids. Germline V lookup: CDR1 LGHNA, CDR2 YNFKEQ. Trimming cost V 1 base and J 1 base; bases outside gene matches: 9. CDR3 nucleotides: TGTGCCAGCAGCCAAGTACCAGCGGGGGGTCTTGGCACAGATACGCAGTATTTT. As protein: CASSQVPAGGLGTDTQYF.

V usage is TRBV7-2 and J usage is TRBJ2-7; D not certain. Germline loops: CDR1 SGHTA, CDR2 FQGNSA. The CDR3 runs 14 residues. V was cut by 7 bases and J by 3 bases, with 16 bases left in between. The CDR3 reads CASTSETSRYEQYF. CDR3 sequence (DNA): TGTGCCAGCACCTCTGAGACAAGCCGCTACGAGCAGTACTTC.

The chain carries TRBV5-1 and TRBJ2-7; possibly TRBD2 for D (6 bases). Trimming took 4 bases from V and 3 from J, leaving 20 bases between them. The CDR3 totals 16 residues. In germline, CDR1 is SGHRS, CDR2 YFSETQ. The CDR3 DNA is TGCGCCAGCAGCGGATACCGGGACTCTCGGGGCTACGAGCAGTACTTC. Translating gives CASSGYRDSRGYEQYF.

The chain couples TRBV29-1 to TRBJ1-4; unclear D gene. The germline CDR1 and CDR2 sequences are SQVTM and ANQGSEA. The CDR3 runs 12 residues. V shed 4 bases and J shed 0 bases, with 3 bases lying between them. CDR3 nucleotides: TGCAGCGTTGCCGCAACTAATGAAAAACTGTTTTTT. Its translation is CSVAATNEKLFF.

This rearrangement joins TRBV5-5 to TRBJ1-2, with 7 bases that match TRBD1. V gave up 3 bases and J gave up 1 base; unmatched junction bases: 9. The germline gives CDR1 SGHKS, CDR2 YYEKEE (reference sequence). This CDR3 is built from 16 residues. CDR3 coding DNA: TGTGCCAGCAGCTCCGCCTACCGACAGGGTAACTATGGCTACACCTTC. Its translation: CASSSAYRQGNYGYTF.

The chain combines TRBV5-1 with TRBJ2-7; a weak D match, TRBD1 (5 bases). The germline CDR1 and CDR2 sequences are SGHRS and YFSETQ. This CDR3 contains 14 residues. Between the trimmed V and J ends, which lost 4 bases and 2 bases, there was a span of 13 bases. The CDR3 reads CASSLDSRAYEQYF. CDR3 sequence (DNA): TGCGCCAGCAGCCTAGACAGCAGAGCCTACGAGCAGTACTTC.

Of note for this clone: An end of the junction does not agree with germline; a read error may underlie this. This chain uses TRBV25-1 with TRBJ1-3; no clear D. This CDR3 has 17 amino acids. Germline V gene sequence: CDR1 MGHDK, CDR2 SYGVNS. The CDR3, as DNA: TGTGTCAGCAGTGAATATGCCGGGAGGTACTCTGGAAACACCATATATTTT. It specifies CVSSEYAGRYSGNTIYF.

The chain has TRBV11-2 and TRBJ2-3, with TRBD2 matching over 7 bases. V lost 1 base, J lost 8 bases, and 6 bases stayed unmatched. The CDR3 is made up of 14 amino acids. Germline CDR1 reads SGHAT; CDR2 reads FQNNGV. In nucleotides, the CDR3 is TGTGCCAGCAGCTTAGGGGGAGGGTCTTCTACGCAGTATTTT. This codes for CASSLGGGSSTQYF.

This chain connects TRBV5-1 to TRBJ2-2; D call uncertain. V was pared by 4 bases and J by 2 bases, with 15 bases between. CDR3 size: 16 residues. Per the germline V gene, CDR1 is SGHRS and CDR2 is YFSETQ. In DNA form, the CDR3 reads TGCGCCAGCAGCCGTGGCGGTCCCCCAAACACCGGGGAGCTGTTTTTT. The encoded protein is CASSRGGPPNTGELFF.

The chain employs TRBV4-3 and TRBJ1-1; a weak D match, TRBD1 (6 bases). Germline V lookup: CDR1 LGHNA, CDR2 YSLEER. Trimming removed 0 bases from V and 3 bases from J, with 17 bases in between. The length of the CDR3 is 17 residues. The CDR3 DNA is TGCGCCAGCAGCCAAGATCTCGGGGGGGCGCCGCACACTGAAGCTTTCTTT. This gives the protein CASSQDLGGAPHTEAFF.

A note on this clone: The junction differs from germline at one of its ends, possibly a read error. This specimen includes other DNA sequences encoding the same CDR3. The chain couples TRBV19 to TRBJ1-1; D gene uncertain. The V gene's germline CDR1 is LNHDA and CDR2 SQIVND (reference sequence). The CDR3 is 15 amino acids. CDR3 in amino acids: CASSLPLEGNTEAFF. In nucleotides, the CDR3 is TGCGCCAGTAGTTTACCCCTAGAAGGGAACACTGAAGCTTTCTTT.

The chain is built from TRBV15 and TRBJ2-2; tentatively, D is TRBD2 (6 bases). The CDR3 has 18 residues. Per germline, CDR1 LNHNV and CDR2 YYDKDF (reference sequence). The V end was cut by 0 bases, the J end by 6 bases, with 20 bases between. CDR3 protein: CATSRDSVYREVAGELFF. The CDR3 nucleotides are TGTGCCACCAGCAGAGATTCGGTGTATAGGGAGGTTGCCGGGGAGCTGTTTTTT.

The chain uses TRBV18 and TRBJ2-6; D unclear. The V gene's germline CDR1 is KGHSH and CDR2 LQKENI. The length of the CDR3 is 17 residues. The germline V and J ends were trimmed by 6 bases and 2 bases, with 17 bases remaining between them. CDR3 in DNA: TGTGCCAGCTCTCCCGATTTTTTGGCCACTGGGGCCAACGTCCTGACTTTC. Residues: CASSPDFLATGANVLTF.

The chain employs TRBV23-1 and TRBJ2-7; weak D call: TRBD2 (5 bases). TRBV23-1 is given ORF status, its function remaining uncertain. The germline V and J ends were trimmed by 0 bases and 2 bases, with 11 bases remaining between them. The CDR3 totals 15 residues. The chain's CDR3 is CASSQSDSSTYEQYF. In DNA form, the CDR3 reads TGCGCCAGCAGTCAATCGGACTCCTCTACCTACGAGCAGTACTTC.

The rearrangement joins TRBV28 to TRBJ1-5; unclear D gene. Per the germline V gene, CDR1 is MDHEN and CDR2 is SYDVKM. V shed 1 base and J shed 12 bases, with 16 bases lying between them. CDR3 size: 14 residues. The CDR3 here is CASSLLAGGSDQHF. CDR3 bases: TGTGCCAGCAGTTTATTAGCGGGCGGCTCGGACCAGCATTTT.

The CDR3 reads CSVVGTGGYGYTF. CDR3 nucleotide sequence: TGCAGCGTCGTCGGGACAGGGGGATATGGCTACACCTTC. The chain recombines TRBV29-1 with TRBJ1-2, with 11 bases that match TRBD1. Germline assignment: CDR1 SQVTM and CDR2 ANQGSEA. This CDR3 contains 13 residues. V lost 6 bases, J lost 5 bases, and 5 bases stayed unmatched.

The rearrangement links TRBV6-5 to TRBJ2-7, with 7 positions matching TRBD2. Trimming at V came to 6 bases and at J to 2 bases, leaving 7 bases not matched to a gene. The CDR3 is 14 amino acids. Per germline, CDR1 MNHEY and CDR2 SVGAGI. The CDR3 bases are TGTGCCAGCAGACGGGACGGGGGGACCTACGAGCAGTACTTC. Its translation: CASRRDGGTYEQYF.

This chain connects TRBV11-2 to TRBJ1-3, with D unclear. The CDR3 is 16 residues long. Looked up from germline, CDR1 is SGHAT and CDR2 is FQNNGV. V lost 3 bases, J lost 3 bases, and 15 bases lay in between. The CDR3 DNA reads as TGTGCCAGCAGCTTCAACAGAGTTACTGGTGGAAACACCATATATTTT. Translating gives CASSFNRVTGGNTIYF. Complete variable domain (other parts from reference TRBV11-2 and TRBJ1-3): EAGVAQSPRYKIIEKRQSVAFWCNPISGHATLYWYQQILGQGPKLLIQFQNNGVVDDSQLPKDRFSAERLKGVDSTLKIQPAKLEDSAVYLCASSFNRVTGGNTIYFGEGSWLTVV.

The chain links TRBV30 to TRBJ1-5, with 8 positions matching TRBD1. The CDR3 sequence is 15 residues long. V gave up 3 bases and J gave up 3 bases; unmatched junction bases: 7. The V gene's germline CDR1 is GTSNPN and CDR2 SVGIG (reference sequence). Here the CDR3 DNA reads TGTGCCTGGAGCAGTGGACAGGGCCTCAATCAGCCCCAGCATTTT. Residues: CAWSSGQGLNQPQHF.

The V and J genes are TRBV5-1 and TRBJ2-1; 11 bases map to TRBD2. The CDR3 has 15 amino acids. The V and J ends lost 9 bases and 9 bases, in that order; junction bases with no gene match: 14. Germline lookup yields CDR1 SGHRS and CDR2 YFSETQ. CDR3 protein: CATQPTSGSVGEQFF. DNA for the CDR3: TGCGCCACCCAACCTACTAGCGGGAGCGTAGGTGAGCAGTTCTTC. The variable domain in full, with the rest retrieved from reference TRBV5-1 and TRBJ2-1, is KAGVTQTPRYLIKTRGQQVTLSCSPISGHRSVSWYQQTPGQGLQFLFEYFSETQRNKGNFPGRFSGRQFSNSRSEMNVSTLELGDSALYLCATQPTSGSVGEQFFGPGTRLTVL.

The chain joins TRBV5-1 to TRBJ2-2; 11 bases align to TRBD2. Unmatched junction bases numbered 7, after V lost 2 bases and J lost 7 bases. The CDR3 totals 16 residues. Per germline, CDR1 SGHRS and CDR2 YFSETQ. The CDR3 loop is CASSLLAGGPIGELFF. The CDR3 DNA sequence: TGCGCCAGCAGCTTATTAGCGGGAGGGCCAATCGGGGAGCTGTTTTTT.

This chain joins TRBV19 and TRBJ1-1, with D possibly being TRBD1 (5 bases). The V end was cut by 2 bases, the J end by 3 bases, with 13 bases between. Germline V CDR1 and CDR2: LNHDA, SQIVND (reference sequence). This CDR3 comprises 15 residues. CDR3 nucleotide sequence: TGTGCCAGTAGTATAAACCAGGGAGGGGACACTGAAGCTTTCTTT. This encodes CASSINQGGDTEAFF.

V is TRBV7-8 and J is TRBJ1-5, with a weak D call TRBD1 (5 bases). The germline V gene encodes CDR1 SGHVS and CDR2 FQNEAQ. V lost 4 bases to trimming and J lost 5 bases, with 15 bases between them. This CDR3 has 15 residues. CDR3 loop: CASSSLGGKDQPQHF. The CDR3 bases are TGTGCCAGCAGCTCCCTCGGGGGGAAGGATCAGCCCCAGCATTTT.

The CDR3 DNA is TGTGCCAGCAGCCAAGTCCCGGGGGCAGATACGCAGTATTTT. As protein: CASSQVPGADTQYF. V and J are TRBV4-2 and TRBJ2-3; D may be TRBD2 (6 bases). Germline assignment: CDR1 LGHNA and CDR2 YNFKEQ. Trimming removed 1 base at V and 4 bases at J, with 9 bases between. This CDR3 is built from 14 residues.